The TCR beta chain under discussion was sequenced for a study of blood T cell repertoires in COVID-19 (dated by TCRdb to about 2020). Regarding the complete study: Collaborator samples came from the United States, Italy and Spain and covered acute and convalescent phases of COVID-19. The prospective study material was composed of cDNA or gDNA derived from T cells, B-cell-depleted T cells, or PBMCs. Deeply sampled blood TCRbeta repertoires from subjects exposed to, actively infected with, or recovered from COVID-19 were included in the dataset. The repertoires were released in a freely available public database meant as a resource for research on the immune response to SARS-CoV-2. The samples were drawn from two sources: the first 160 participants of the ongoing ImmuneRACE study, and 1,200 or so subjects contributed by 6 global collaborators. Nearly every sample came with metadata listing a de-identified subject ID, COVID-19 status, age in years and sex. HLA class I and class II types, where available, came from metadata supplied by the sample provider rather than from assay-based typing.

What the study reported, not specific to this receptor: The amount of clinical and demographic metadata varied by source and participant and was provided uncurated.

As regards this clone: There is no known antigen for this receptor. No base qualities exist here, and no much larger clone lies one base off it.

The immunoSEQ Assay, a bias-controlled multiplex PCR, was used to amplify TCRbeta CDR3 regions from genomic DNA. The study's own analysis went as follows. Within the assay, amplification of reference gene primers was used to estimate how many nucleated cells each sample contained. To quantify the absolute abundance of each unique TCRbeta CDR3 rearrangement, sequence reads were collapsed and filtered. For each sample, productive Simpson clonality was calculated by taking the square root of Simpson's diversity index across productive rearrangements. The table comes from immuneACCESS by way of TCRdb, which keeps in-frame sequences with V and J called. Part of the clones is missing from these tables; in studies checked, under half for an unresolved V gene and the rest for unknown reasons. V and J calls and clone size are as listed in that table; D and trimming were resolved from the DNA. The sample profile shows fewer than 350,000 clones; around 89% of them were found once. The biggest ten clones account for about 1.8% of the sample.

From the cysteine through the phenylalanine, the CDR3 covers 17 amino acids. Only the CDR3 DNA stays, 51 bases, in frame from base 1. V and J are truncated by 5 bases and 1 base respectively, leaving an intervening sequence of 19 bases. From a lookup of the germline V gene, CDR1 and CDR2 are LGHNA and YSLEER. Participants in the prospective study were aged about 18 to 95 years, lived in under 30 United States geographic areas, and enrolled through a virtual design. To assign participants to cohorts, the prospective study relied on clinical history that participants themselves reported in a screening survey and a study questionnaire. Each participant in the prospective study had whole blood, serum and a nasopharyngeal or oropharyngeal swab collected by mobile phlebotomists. Over a roughly two-month period, participants in the prospective study had the option of providing additional blood draws and questionnaires. Before DNA extraction, blood samples from the prospective study were shipped at room temperature or frozen.

This TCR derives from a woman between 18 and 29 years old with acute COVID-19. Sequencing used PBMCs or T cells enriched from blood (not recorded which). Recombination joined TRBV4-3 with TRBJ2-3; the D gene is unclear. The DNA sequence is as follows: TGCGCCAGCAGCTCATCGTTGGCCAGCGAGCGCACAGATACGCAGTATTTT. Its translation reads: CASSSSLASERTDTQYF.